Described below is a single T cell receptor (beta chain) sequence and its context. This sequence may be a read error, since a much larger clone differs from it by one base. This sample stems from a study of Graves' ophthalmopathy and Graves' hyperthyroidism. RNA transcripts yielded amplified TCR beta CDR3 regions. Second-round multiplex PCR came after first-round RT-PCR with HTBI primers. One entry per CDR3 protein, called by TCRdb with MiXCR from the multiplex PCR reads. This sample has approximately 700,000 distinct CDR3 sequences, with roughly two fifths found just once. Trimming cost V 8 bases and J 4 bases, with 11 bases left between them. Germline V lookup: CDR1 SGHTA, CDR2 FQGNSA. The CDR3 loop spans 12 amino acids.

Source material: peripheral blood. The clonotype comes from an adult man with Graves' ophthalmopathy. The gene calls are TRBV7-2 and TRBJ1-2; D remains unclear. CDR3 residues: CASGPTAYGYTF. In DNA form, the CDR3 reads TGTGCCAGCGGCCCCACGGCCTATGGCTACACCTTC.